This T cell receptor beta chain was recovered during a study of shared clonotypes between healthy human individuals. Unsorted PBMC contributed roughly 300 ng DNA, about 30,000 T cell genomes, to each replicate PCR. Repertoires were generated with immunoSEQ multiplex PCR, while TCRdb's copy carries only in-frame clones and drops some. The table lists about half a million clones, 79% of them singletons. This clone has just one count. Germline lookup yields CDR1 SNHLY and CDR2 FYNNEI. Trimming cost V 2 bases and J 4 bases, with 6 bases left between them. The length of the CDR3 is 13 residues. The material sequenced was PBMCs. The V gene is TRBV2, the J gene TRBJ1-5; D not resolved. The sequence was collected from a woman aged 40-49 years in good health. Some clones in this sample may be carry-over from other donors' samples. The CDR3 DNA sequence: TGTGCCAGCAGTGAATTGACAAATCAGCCCCAGCATTTT. This sequence encodes CASSELTNQPQHF.